The rows below give T cell receptor beta chains drawn from one sample of a study of T cell responses to AZD1222 COVID-19 vaccine. Assay: immunoSEQ multiplex PCR; the TCRdb copy retains only in-frame clones and omits some. The sample carries 110,000 to 150,000 clones, 70% to 90% recorded once. The sequenced sample was peripheral blood, obtained on day 0 of AZD1222 vaccination. The source is an adult in good health. CDR3s include the opening cysteine and the closing phenylalanine or tryptophan. D genes are given only for firm matches. Where a row states a size, it is once, few, many or the class of an expanded clone; other rows omit it.

CDR3: CASSFADSGNTIYF; DNA: TGCGCCAGCAGCTTTGCTGACTCTGGAAACACCATATATTTT; D: NA; J: TRBJ1-3; length: 14; size: NA; V: TRBV5-1
CDR3: CASSSYLLSPRAEAFF; DNA: TGTGCCAGCAGCTCCTACTTACTCTCTCCGCGGGCTGAAGCTTTCTTT; D: NA; J: TRBJ1-1; length: 16; size: NA; V: TRBV4-2
CDR3: CASSWDLSFNGYTF; DNA: TGTGCCAGCAGCTGGGACCTCTCCTTTAATGGCTACACCTTC; D: NA; J: TRBJ1-2; length: 14; size: NA; V: TRBV11-2
CDR3: CATHSVTNEKLFF; DNA: TGTGCCACACATTCTGTGACTAATGAAAAACTGTTTTTT; D: NA; J: TRBJ1-4; length: 13; size: NA; V: TRBV15
CDR3: CASSVAGPGANIQYF; DNA: TGTGCCAGCAGCGTAGCCGGGCCAGGGGCAAACATTCAGTACTTC; D: NA; J: TRBJ2-4; length: 15; size: NA; V: TRBV9
CDR3: CASSLEANNSPLHF; DNA: TGCGCCAGCAGCTTGGAGGCGAATAATTCACCCCTCCACTTT; D: NA; J: TRBJ1-6; length: 14; size: NA; V: TRBV5-1
CDR3: CASCYRRGGENSPLHF; DNA: TGTGCCAGCTGTTACCGGCGGGGGGGCGAAAATTCACCCCTCCACTTT; D: NA; J: TRBJ1-6; length: 16; size: NA; V: TRBV6-5
CDR3: CASSLGVSGSGELFF; DNA: TGCGCCAGCAGCTTGGGAGTGTCCGGGTCCGGGGAGCTGTTTTTT; D: NA; J: TRBJ2-2; length: 15; size: NA; V: TRBV5-1
CDR3: CSAHRLDEQYF; DNA: TGCAGTGCTCATCGACTAGACGAGCAGTACTTC; D: NA; J: TRBJ2-7; length: 11; size: NA; V: TRBV20-1
CDR3: CASSRGQGADTEAFF; DNA: TGCGCCAGCAGCCGTGGACAGGGGGCAGACACTGAAGCTTTCTTT; D: TRBD1; J: TRBJ1-1; length: 15; size: NA; V: TRBV5-1
CDR3: CASSLEGPEREGGYEQYF; DNA: TGTGCCAGCAGCTTAGAGGGGCCAGAGCGGGAAGGCGGGTACGAGCAGTACTTC; D: TRBD2; J: TRBJ2-7; length: 18; size: NA; V: TRBV11-2
CDR3: CASSQDRWGVGGYTF; DNA: TGTGCCAGCAGCCAAGATCGATGGGGGGTCGGTGGCTACACCTTC; D: NA; J: TRBJ1-2; length: 15; size: NA; V: TRBV3-1/TRBV3-2
CDR3: CASSFGTATDTQYF; DNA: TGTGCCAGCAGTTTTGGGACAGCCACAGATACGCAGTATTTT; D: TRBD1; J: TRBJ2-3; length: 14; size: NA; V: TRBV28
CDR3: CASRPGQVLSPLHF; DNA: TGTGCCAGTAGACCGGGACAGGTACTTTCACCCCTCCACTTT; D: TRBD1; J: TRBJ1-6; length: 14; size: NA; V: TRBV6-5
CDR3: CASSQTGQSSEEQFF; DNA: TGCGCCAGCAGCCAAACGGGACAGTCTAGCGAGGAGCAGTTCTTC; D: NA; J: TRBJ2-1; length: 15; size: few; V: TRBV5-1
CDR3: CASSPKTGGNTEAFF; DNA: TGTGCCAGCAGTCCCAAGACAGGGGGGAACACTGAAGCTTTCTTT; D: TRBD1; J: TRBJ1-1; length: 15; size: NA; V: TRBV27
CDR3: CASGSTGTRDEQYF; DNA: TGCGCCAGCGGTTCGACCGGGACTAGAGACGAGCAGTACTTC; D: TRBD2; J: TRBJ2-7; length: 14; size: NA; V: TRBV5-1
CDR3: CASSPLSVSEKLFF; DNA: TGTGCCAGTAGTCCGCTATCCGTGAGTGAAAAACTGTTTTTT; D: NA; J: TRBJ1-4; length: 14; size: NA; V: TRBV19
CDR3: CASSDYSGTGEGYTF; DNA: TGTGCCAGCAGTGATTACTCCGGGACAGGGGAGGGCTACACCTTC; D: TRBD1; J: TRBJ1-2; length: 15; size: NA; V: TRBV6-1
CDR3: CASSYRQATEAFF; DNA: TGTGCCAGCAGTTACCGGCAAGCTACTGAAGCTTTCTTT; D: NA; J: TRBJ1-1; length: 13; size: NA; V: TRBV27
CDR3: CASSDPRTNTEAFF; DNA: TGCGCCAGCAGTGATCCCAGGACGAACACTGAAGCTTTCTTT; D: NA; J: TRBJ1-1; length: 14; size: NA; V: TRBV10-1
CDR3: CASSLGRDVSNQPQHF; DNA: TGTGCCAGCAGTTTAGGACGGGACGTAAGCAATCAGCCCCAGCATTTT; D: NA; J: TRBJ1-5; length: 16; size: NA; V: TRBV27
CDR3: CATSDLTGELFF; DNA: TGTGCCACCAGTGATTTAACCGGGGAGCTGTTTTTT; D: NA; J: TRBJ2-2; length: 12; size: NA; V: TRBV24-1
CDR3: CASSLQEGLNTDTQYF; DNA: TGTGCCAGCAGTTTACAGGAGGGGCTCAACACAGATACGCAGTATTTT; D: NA; J: TRBJ2-3; length: 16; size: NA; V: TRBV7-9
CDR3: CAISERGNEQFF; DNA: TGTGCCATCAGTGAACGAGGGAATGAGCAGTTCTTC; D: NA; J: TRBJ2-1; length: 12; size: NA; V: TRBV10-3
CDR3: CASSLVAGRGETQYF; DNA: TGTGCCAGCAGCTTAGTGGCAGGGAGAGGAGAGACCCAGTACTTC; D: NA; J: TRBJ2-5; length: 15; size: NA; V: TRBV7-9
CDR3: CASSRTVIGEKLFF; DNA: TGTGCCAGCAGTCGGACAGTCATTGGGGAAAAACTGTTTTTT; D: NA; J: TRBJ1-4; length: 14; size: NA; V: TRBV6-6
CDR3: CASSMGTELNTEAFF; DNA: TGTGCCAGTAGTATGGGGACAGAATTGAACACTGAAGCTTTCTTT; D: TRBD1; J: TRBJ1-1; length: 15; size: NA; V: TRBV19
CDR3: CASSLRSENYGYTF; DNA: TGCGCCAGCAGCCTCAGGTCGGAGAACTATGGCTACACCTTC; D: NA; J: TRBJ1-2; length: 14; size: few; V: TRBV4-1
CDR3: CASSRGQVYGYTF; DNA: TGTGCCAGCAGCCGCGGACAGGTCTATGGCTACACCTTC; D: TRBD1; J: TRBJ1-2; length: 13; size: NA; V: TRBV7-2
CDR3: CASSSLQGGQPQHF; DNA: TGTGCCAGCAGCTCGCTGCAGGGGGGTCAGCCCCAGCATTTT; D: TRBD1; J: TRBJ1-5; length: 14; size: once; V: TRBV7-2
CDR3: CASTPRGGTNEKLFF; DNA: TGCGCCAGCACCCCCCGCGGGGGTACTAATGAAAAACTGTTTTTT; D: NA; J: TRBJ1-4; length: 15; size: NA; V: TRBV5-1
CDR3: CASSLDQWNGYTF; DNA: TGCGCCAGCAGCTTGGACCAGTGGAACGGCTACACCTTC; D: NA; J: TRBJ1-2; length: 13; size: NA; V: TRBV5-1
CDR3: CASSLAGQGAPSNQPQHF; DNA: TGTGCCAGCAGCTTGGCGGGACAGGGGGCGCCGAGCAATCAGCCCCAGCATTTT; D: TRBD1; J: TRBJ1-5; length: 18; size: NA; V: TRBV5-6
CDR3: CASSWTVPPYEQYF; DNA: TGTGCCAGCAGTTGGACAGTCCCCCCCTACGAGCAGTACTTC; D: NA; J: TRBJ2-7; length: 14; size: few; V: TRBV6-5
CDR3: CAISEGPMSGYTF; DNA: TGTGCCATCAGTGAAGGGCCGATGAGTGGCTACACCTTC; D: NA; J: TRBJ1-2; length: 13; size: NA; V: TRBV10-3
CDR3: CASSQELAGVLIFYEQYF; DNA: TGTGCCAGCAGCCAAGAACTAGCGGGGGTACTTATCTTCTACGAGCAGTACTTC; D: TRBD2; J: TRBJ2-7; length: 18; size: NA; V: TRBV14
CDR3: CASSIRLAGSYGELFF; DNA: TGTGCCAGTAGTATAAGGCTAGCGGGGTCATACGGGGAGCTGTTTTTT; D: TRBD2; J: TRBJ2-2; length: 16; size: NA; V: TRBV19
CDR3: CASSPQGQVSGNTIYF; DNA: TGTGCCAGCAGCCCACAGGGACAGGTTTCTGGAAACACCATATATTTT; D: TRBD1; J: TRBJ1-3; length: 16; size: NA; V: TRBV9
CDR3: CASSQSDNEQFF; DNA: TGTGCCAGCAGCCAATCAGACAATGAGCAGTTCTTC; D: NA; J: TRBJ2-1; length: 12; size: NA; V: TRBV3-1/TRBV3-2
CDR3: CAWSRVASGYGYTF; DNA: TGTGCCTGGAGTAGGGTAGCTTCGGGCTATGGCTACACCTTC; D: NA; J: TRBJ1-2; length: 14; size: NA; V: TRBV30
CDR3: CASSRTVLGGGELFF; DNA: TGTGCCAGTAGTCGGACAGTTCTCGGGGGCGGGGAGCTGTTTTTT; D: NA; J: TRBJ2-2; length: 15; size: NA; V: TRBV19
CDR3: CASSPRTDSGNTIYF; DNA: TGTGCCAGCTCACCTAGGACAGACTCTGGAAACACCATATATTTT; D: NA; J: TRBJ1-3; length: 15; size: NA; V: TRBV18
CDR3: CASSLAKGASNQPQHF; DNA: TGTGCCAGCAGCTTAGCTAAGGGGGCAAGCAATCAGCCCCAGCATTTT; D: TRBD1; J: TRBJ1-5; length: 16; size: NA; V: TRBV7-7
CDR3: CASSLATNTGELFF; DNA: TGTGCCAGCAGCTTAGCTACGAACACCGGGGAGCTGTTTTTT; D: NA; J: TRBJ2-2; length: 14; size: NA; V: TRBV7-8
CDR3: CASSEKGLQETQYF; DNA: TGTGCCAGCAGTGAAAAGGGACTCCAAGAGACCCAGTACTTC; D: NA; J: TRBJ2-5; length: 14; size: NA; V: TRBV6-1
CDR3: CASSYSGLDSYEQYF; DNA: TGTGCCAGCAGTTACTCGGGGCTTGACTCCTACGAGCAGTACTTC; D: NA; J: TRBJ2-7; length: 15; size: NA; V: TRBV6-6
CDR3: CASSPRGSYNEQFF; DNA: TGTGCCAGCAGTCCCCGGGGCTCCTACAATGAGCAGTTCTTC; D: NA; J: TRBJ2-1; length: 14; size: NA; V: TRBV6-2/TRBV6-3
CDR3: CASSRRQGNEKLFF; DNA: TGTGCCAGCTCTCGTCGACAGGGGAATGAAAAACTGTTTTTT; D: TRBD1; J: TRBJ1-4; length: 14; size: NA; V: TRBV18
CDR3: CASSLFLAGNEQFF; DNA: TGTGCCAGCAGCTTATTTCTAGCTGGTAATGAGCAGTTCTTC; D: NA; J: TRBJ2-1; length: 14; size: NA; V: TRBV7-9
CDR3: CASSLSTAEQYF; DNA: TGTGCCAGCAGCTTATCAACCGCCGAGCAGTACTTC; D: NA; J: TRBJ2-7; length: 12; size: few; V: TRBV7-8
CDR3: CASSPGGGLRSYEQYF; DNA: TGCGCCAGCAGCCCCGGTGGGGGTCTTAGGTCCTACGAGCAGTACTTC; D: NA; J: TRBJ2-7; length: 16; size: NA; V: TRBV4-1
CDR3: CASSRDFTDTQYF; DNA: TGTGCCAGCAGCCGAGACTTCACAGATACGCAGTATTTT; D: NA; J: TRBJ2-3; length: 13; size: NA; V: TRBV12-3/TRBV12-4
CDR3: CAISESGAGQPQHF; DNA: TGTGCCATCAGTGAAAGTGGGGCTGGGCAGCCCCAGCATTTT; D: NA; J: TRBJ1-5; length: 14; size: few; V: TRBV10-3
CDR3: CASNGGYYEQFF; DNA: TGTGCCAGCAACGGGGGGTACTATGAGCAGTTCTTC; D: TRBD2; J: TRBJ2-1; length: 12; size: NA; V: TRBV12-3/TRBV12-4
CDR3: CASHRGGNEQFF; DNA: TGTGCCAGCCACAGAGGGGGGAATGAGCAGTTCTTC; D: NA; J: TRBJ2-1; length: 12; size: few; V: TRBV2